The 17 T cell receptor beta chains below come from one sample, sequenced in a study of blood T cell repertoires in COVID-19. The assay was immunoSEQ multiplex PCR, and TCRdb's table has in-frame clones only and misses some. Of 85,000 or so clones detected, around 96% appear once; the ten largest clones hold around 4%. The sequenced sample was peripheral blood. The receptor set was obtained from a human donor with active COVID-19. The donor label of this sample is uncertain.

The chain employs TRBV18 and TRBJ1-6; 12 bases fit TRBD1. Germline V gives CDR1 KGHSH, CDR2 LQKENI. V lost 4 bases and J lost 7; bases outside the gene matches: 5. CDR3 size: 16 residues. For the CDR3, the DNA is TGTGCCAGCTCACTAGGGACAGGGGGCGAAAATTCACCCCTCCACTTT. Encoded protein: CASSLGTGGENSPLHF.

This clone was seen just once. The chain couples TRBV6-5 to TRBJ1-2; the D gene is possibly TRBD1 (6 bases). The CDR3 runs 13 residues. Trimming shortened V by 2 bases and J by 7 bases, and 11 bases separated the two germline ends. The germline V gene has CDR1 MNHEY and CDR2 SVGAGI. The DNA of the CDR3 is TGTGCCAGCAGTTACCGTGAAGGGGGTGGCTACACCTTC. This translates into CASSYREGGGYTF.

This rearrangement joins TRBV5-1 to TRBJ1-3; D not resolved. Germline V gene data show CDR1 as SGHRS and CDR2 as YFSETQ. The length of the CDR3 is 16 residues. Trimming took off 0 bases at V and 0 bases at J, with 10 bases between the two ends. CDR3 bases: TGCGCCAGCAGCTTGGGTCAGTCCCACTCTGGAAACACCATATATTTT. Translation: CASSLGQSHSGNTIYF.

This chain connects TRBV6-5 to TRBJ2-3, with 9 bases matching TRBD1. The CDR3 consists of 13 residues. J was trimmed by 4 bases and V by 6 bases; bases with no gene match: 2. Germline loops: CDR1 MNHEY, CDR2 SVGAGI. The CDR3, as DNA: TGTGCCAGCAGAAGGACAGGGGCAGATACGCAGTATTTT. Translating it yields CASRRTGADTQYF.

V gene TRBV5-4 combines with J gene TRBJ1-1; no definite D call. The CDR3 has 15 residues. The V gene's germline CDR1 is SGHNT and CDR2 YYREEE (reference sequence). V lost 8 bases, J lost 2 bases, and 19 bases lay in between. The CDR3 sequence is CASYPMEVGNTEAFF. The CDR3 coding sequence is TGTGCCAGTTACCCGATGGAGGTCGGCAACACTGAAGCTTTCTTT. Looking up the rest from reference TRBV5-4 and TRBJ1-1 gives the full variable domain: ETGVTQSPTHLIKTRGQQVTLRCSSQSGHNTVSWYQQALGQGPQFIFQYYREEENGRGNFPPRFSGLQFPNYSSELNVNALELDDSALYLCASYPMEVGNTEAFFGQGTRLTVV.

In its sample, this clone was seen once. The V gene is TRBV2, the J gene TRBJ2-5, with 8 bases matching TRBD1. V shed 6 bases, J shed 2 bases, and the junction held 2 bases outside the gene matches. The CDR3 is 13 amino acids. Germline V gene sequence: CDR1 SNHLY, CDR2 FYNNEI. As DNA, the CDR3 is TGTGCCAGCAGCGGGGACAGGCAAGAGACCCAGTACTTC. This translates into CASSGDRQETQYF.

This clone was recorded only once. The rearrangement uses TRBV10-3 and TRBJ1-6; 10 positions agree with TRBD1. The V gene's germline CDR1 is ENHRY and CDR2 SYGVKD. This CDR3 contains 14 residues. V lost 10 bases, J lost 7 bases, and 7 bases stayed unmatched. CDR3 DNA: TGTGCCACGGGGCCGGGACAGGGGAATTCACCCCTCCACTTT. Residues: CATGPGQGNSPLHF.

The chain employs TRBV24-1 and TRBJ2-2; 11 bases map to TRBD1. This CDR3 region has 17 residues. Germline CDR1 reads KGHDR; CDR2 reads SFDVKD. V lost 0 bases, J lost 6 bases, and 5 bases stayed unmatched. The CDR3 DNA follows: TGTGCCACCAGTGATTTGCTCGGACAGGGGGCATCCGGGGAGCTGTTTTTT. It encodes CATSDLLGQGASGELFF.

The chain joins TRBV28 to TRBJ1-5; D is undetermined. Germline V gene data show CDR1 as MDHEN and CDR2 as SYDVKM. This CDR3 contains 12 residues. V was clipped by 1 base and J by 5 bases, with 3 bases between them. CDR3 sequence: CASSLLDQPQHF. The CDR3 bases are TGTGCCAGCAGTTTATTAGATCAGCCCCAGCATTTT.

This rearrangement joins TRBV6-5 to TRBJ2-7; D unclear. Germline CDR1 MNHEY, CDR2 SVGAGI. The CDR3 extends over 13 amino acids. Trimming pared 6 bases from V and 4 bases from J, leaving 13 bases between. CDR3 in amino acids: CASRKSPPYEQYF. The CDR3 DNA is TGTGCCAGCAGAAAGAGCCCCCCTTACGAGCAGTACTTC.

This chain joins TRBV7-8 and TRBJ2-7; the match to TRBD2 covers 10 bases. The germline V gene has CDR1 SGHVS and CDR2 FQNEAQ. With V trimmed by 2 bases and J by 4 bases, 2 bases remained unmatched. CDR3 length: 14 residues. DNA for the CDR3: TGTGCCAGCAGCTTAACTAGCGGGATTTACGAGCAGTACTTC. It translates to CASSLTSGIYEQYF.

The DNA for the CDR3 is TGTGCCAGCAGCCAGCTAGCGGGTCAGTCCTACAATGAGCAGTTCTTC. Amino acids: CASSQLAGQSYNEQFF. The rearrangement links TRBV14 to TRBJ2-1; 8 bases are a match to TRBD2. CDR3 size: 16 residues. Germline lookup yields CDR1 SGHDN and CDR2 FVKESK. The trim removed 3 bases at V and 1 base at J, leaving 5 bases unmatched. Full variable domain (remainder filled in from reference TRBV14 and TRBJ2-1): EAGVTQFPSHSVIEKGQTVTLRCDPISGHDNLYWYRRVMGKEIKFLLHFVKESKQDESGMPNNRFLAERTGGTYSTLKVQPAELEDSGVYFCASSQLAGQSYNEQFFGPGTRLTVL.

The CDR3 sequence is CASSLVLTELSYEQYF. CDR3 bases: TGTGCCAGCAGCTTGGTATTGACTGAACTCTCCTACGAGCAGTACTTC. The V gene is TRBV5-5, the J gene TRBJ2-7; D is unclear. V dropped 0 bases and J dropped 0 bases, with 13 bases sitting between them. The CDR3 consists of 16 residues. Germline V gives CDR1 SGHKS, CDR2 YYEKEE (reference sequence).

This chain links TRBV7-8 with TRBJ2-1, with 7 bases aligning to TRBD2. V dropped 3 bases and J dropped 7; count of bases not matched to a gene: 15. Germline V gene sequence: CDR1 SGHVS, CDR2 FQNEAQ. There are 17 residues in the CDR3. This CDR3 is CASSFPRRGSLGNEQFF. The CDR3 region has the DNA TGTGCCAGCAGCTTCCCAAGGCGGGGGAGTCTAGGGAATGAGCAGTTCTTC. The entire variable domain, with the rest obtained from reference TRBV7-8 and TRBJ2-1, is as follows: GAGVSQSPRYKVAKRGQDVALRCDPISGHVSLFWYQQALGQGPEFLTYFQNEAQLDKSGLPSDRFFAERPEGSVSTLKIQRTQQEDSAVYLCASSFPRRGSLGNEQFFGPGTRLTVL.

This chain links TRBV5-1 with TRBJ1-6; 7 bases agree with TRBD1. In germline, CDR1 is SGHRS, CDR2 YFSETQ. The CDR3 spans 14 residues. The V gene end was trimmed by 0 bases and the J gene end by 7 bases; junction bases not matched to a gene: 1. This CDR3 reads CASSLGDSNSPLHF. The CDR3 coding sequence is TGCGCCAGCAGCTTGGGGGACAGCAATTCACCCCTCCACTTT.

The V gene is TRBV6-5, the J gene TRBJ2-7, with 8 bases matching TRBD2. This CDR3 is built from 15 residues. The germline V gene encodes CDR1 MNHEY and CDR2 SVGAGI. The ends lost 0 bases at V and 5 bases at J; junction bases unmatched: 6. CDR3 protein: CASSYSSGGLNEQYF. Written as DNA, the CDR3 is TGTGCCAGCAGTTACTCCTCGGGGGGGCTTAACGAGCAGTACTTC.

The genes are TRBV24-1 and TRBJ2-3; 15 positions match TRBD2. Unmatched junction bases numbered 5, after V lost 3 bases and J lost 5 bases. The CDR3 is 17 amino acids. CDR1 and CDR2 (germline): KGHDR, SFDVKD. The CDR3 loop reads CATSDPGTSGRKDTQYF. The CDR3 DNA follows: TGTGCCACCAGTGATCCTGGGACTAGCGGGAGGAAAGATACGCAGTATTTT.